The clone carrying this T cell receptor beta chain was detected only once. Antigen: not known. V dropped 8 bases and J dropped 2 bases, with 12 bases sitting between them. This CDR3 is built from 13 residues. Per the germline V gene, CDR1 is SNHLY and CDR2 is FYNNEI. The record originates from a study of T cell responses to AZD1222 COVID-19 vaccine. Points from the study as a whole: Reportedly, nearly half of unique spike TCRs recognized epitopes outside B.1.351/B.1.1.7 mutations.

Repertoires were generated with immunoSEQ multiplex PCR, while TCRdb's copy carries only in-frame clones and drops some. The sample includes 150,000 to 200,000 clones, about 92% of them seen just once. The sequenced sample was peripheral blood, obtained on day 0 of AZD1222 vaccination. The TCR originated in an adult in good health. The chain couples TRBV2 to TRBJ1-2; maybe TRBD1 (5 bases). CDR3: CASPGTANYGYTF. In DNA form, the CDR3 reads TGTGCCAGCCCCGGGACGGCGAACTATGGCTACACCTTC.